A selection of T cell receptor beta chains follows, all from one sample in a study of OX40 agonist ivuxolimab in advanced cancers. The table came from immunoSEQ multiplex PCR; TCRdb's copy has only in-frame clones and leaves some out. Found here are some 74,000 clones, 82% of them singletons; the top ten hold approximately 5%. Source: CD4+ or CD8+ T cells sorted from blood, taken in a trial of the OX40 agonist ivuxolimab. These receptors came from an adult with an advanced solid tumor such as melanoma, head and neck, liver or kidney cancer. Both conserved end residues are part of each CDR3. The order of the fields is V gene, clone size, D gene, J gene, CDR3 protein, CDR3 DNA. D genes are given only for firm matches. The size entry is marked missing in some rows and otherwise reads once, few, many or a size class.

TRBV27	-	-	TRBJ2-6	CASSLGGFSGANVLTF	TGTGCCAGCAGTTTAGGGGGGTTCTCTGGGGCCAACGTCCTGACTTTC
TRBV4-1	-	-	TRBJ2-7	CASSQLQYF	TGCGCCAGCAGCCAACTGCAGTACTTC
TRBV6-1	-	TRBD2	TRBJ2-7	CASRLLAGTYEQYF	TGTGCCAGCAGGTTACTAGCGGGAACCTACGAGCAGTACTTC
TRBV4-2	few	TRBD2	TRBJ2-7	CASSQPPGLAGENPYEQYF	TGTGCCAGCAGCCAACCCCCGGGACTAGCGGGGGAAAATCCCTACGAGCAGTACTTC
TRBV5-4	once	TRBD1	TRBJ2-5	CASSKITGDQETQYF	TGTGCCAGCAGCAAGATAACAGGGGACCAAGAGACCCAGTACTTC
TRBV18	-	TRBD1	TRBJ1-2	CASRQGQGAEGYTF	TGTGCCAGCCGGCAAGGACAGGGTGCGGAGGGCTACACCTTC
TRBV28	-	-	TRBJ2-7	CASRSGTTYEQYF	TGTGCCAGCAGATCGGGAACCACCTACGAGCAGTACTTC
TRBV6-6	-	-	TRBJ2-6	CASSYASGANVLTF	TGTGCCAGCAGTTATGCTTCTGGGGCCAACGTCCTGACTTTC
TRBV7-3	-	TRBD1	TRBJ1-1	CASSPAGGTEAFF	TGTGCCAGCAGCCCCGCAGGGGGCACTGAAGCTTTCTTT
TRBV5-1	-	-	TRBJ1-5	CASSLEPNQPQHF	TGCGCCAGCAGCTTGGAACCTAATCAGCCCCAGCATTTT
TRBV4-1	-	TRBD1	TRBJ2-3	CASSHIGRTGITDTQYF	TGCGCCAGCAGTCACATCGGAAGGACAGGGATCACAGATACGCAGTATTTT
TRBV7-9	-	-	TRBJ1-1	CASSLRRGGTEAFF	TGTGCCAGCAGCTTACGTCGGGGAGGGACTGAAGCTTTCTTT
TRBV19	-	TRBD1	TRBJ1-6	CASSVTGANSPLHF	TGTGCCAGTAGTGTGACAGGGGCAAATTCACCCCTCCACTTT
TRBV10-3	-	-	TRBJ2-7	CAISESPGRRYF	TGTGCCATCAGTGAGTCGCCGGGGCGACGGTACTTC
TRBV7-6	-	-	TRBJ2-2	CASSLFSGELFF	TGTGCCAGCAGCTTATTCTCCGGGGAGCTGTTTTTT